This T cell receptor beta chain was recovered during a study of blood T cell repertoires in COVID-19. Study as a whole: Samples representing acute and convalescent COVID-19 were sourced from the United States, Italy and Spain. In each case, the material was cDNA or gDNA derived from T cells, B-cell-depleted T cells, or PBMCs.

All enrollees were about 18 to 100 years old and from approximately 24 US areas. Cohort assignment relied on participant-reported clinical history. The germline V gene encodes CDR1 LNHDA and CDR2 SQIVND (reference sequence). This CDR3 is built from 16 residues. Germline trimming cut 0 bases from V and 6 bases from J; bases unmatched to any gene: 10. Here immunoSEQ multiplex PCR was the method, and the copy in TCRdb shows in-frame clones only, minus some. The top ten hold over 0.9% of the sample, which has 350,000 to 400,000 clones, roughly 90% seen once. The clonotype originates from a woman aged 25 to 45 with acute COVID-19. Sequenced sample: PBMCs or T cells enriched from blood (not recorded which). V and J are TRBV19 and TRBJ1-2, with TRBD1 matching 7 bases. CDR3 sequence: CASSIDPGPGGNGYTF. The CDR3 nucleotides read TGTGCCAGTAGTATAGATCCCGGCCCAGGGGGTAATGGCTACACCTTC. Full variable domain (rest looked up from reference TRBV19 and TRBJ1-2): DGGITQSPKYLFRKEGQNVTLSCEQNLNHDAMYWYRQDPGQGLRLIYYSQIVNDFQKGDIAEGYSVSREKKESFPLTVTSAQKNPTAFYLCASSIDPGPGGNGYTFGSGTRLTVV.